This entry lists 12 T cell receptor beta chains sequenced from one sample in a study of T cells in women clearing cervical HPV infection (dated by TCRdb to the late 2010s). The protocol used for the library was the immunoSEQ multiplex PCR assay. TCRdb mirrors the immuneACCESS table, restricted to in-frame sequences. Some clones are absent from its copies; in checked studies, under half trace to an unresolved V gene, and the reason for the others is unknown. The sample table on file contains tens of thousands of clones. The ten largest account for 15% to 20% of the sample. The sample was blood buffy coat. The receptors come from a woman aged 18 to 75 with a cervical HPV16 infection that either progressed to CIN3+ or cleared (not recorded which).

Comments on this clone: Compared with germline, one end of the junction differs, possibly owing to a read error. The DNA ends 3 residues before the CDR3 does, and the rest of the CDR3 is filled in from the germline J gene. V gene TRBV19 combines with J gene TRBJ1-2; tentatively, D is TRBD1 (5 bases). Germline-derived CDR1 and CDR2 are LNHDA and SQIVND (reference sequence). The CDR3 is 17 residues long. Incomplete CDR3 DNA: TGTGCCGGTAGAGGCGCACCAGGGTCGCTTGGGAACTATGGC. It yields the protein CAGRGAPGSLGNYG. The whole CDR3 is CAGRGAPGSLGNYGYTF.

About this clone: The read halts 3 residues ahead of the CDR3 end, with the missing end drawn from the germline J gene. Other DNA sequences in this sample translate to the same CDR3. The chain links TRBV30 to TRBJ1-2, with D possibly matching TRBD1 (5 bases). Per germline, CDR1 GTSNPN and CDR2 SVGIG (reference sequence). The CDR3 is 18 residues long. CDR3 sequence reads: CAWCEPMTSGDLGNDYTF. Partial CDR3 DNA: TGTGCCTGGTGTGAACCTATGACTAGCGGGGACTTGGGCAATGAC.

In the case of this clone: The missing CDR3 end, 3 residues past where the read stops, is filled in from the germline J gene. This rearrangement joins TRBV4-1 to TRBJ2-7, with D maybe TRBD2 (5 bases). Germline V gene sequence: CDR1 MGHRA, CDR2 YSYEKL. This CDR3 has 16 residues. Between the trimmed V and J ends, which lost 0 bases and 3 bases, there was a span of 15 bases. This CDR3 is CASSQDLTRYFYEQYF. Incomplete CDR3 DNA: TGCGCCAGCAGCCAAGATCTAACTAGGTATTTCTACGAG.

For this clone: An end of the junction differs from the germline gene, which may be a read error. The CDR3 end falls 3 residues outside the read, so it is completed with the germline J gene. The same CDR3 is also encoded by other DNA sequences in this sample. The rearrangement links TRBV20-1 to TRBJ1-3, with 10 bases fitting TRBD1. CDR3 length: 15 amino acids. In germline, CDR1 is DFQATT, CDR2 SNEGSKA (reference sequence). The CDR3 protein is CSAPTGGLSGNTIYF. The sequenced CDR3 bases are TGCAGTGCCCCGACAGGGGGCCTCTCTGGAAACACA.

With regard to this clone: The CDR3 end lies 3 residues beyond the end of the read and is filled in from the germline J gene. The chain combines TRBV29-1 with TRBJ2-2, with TRBD2 matching over 10 bases. The V and J ends lost 5 bases and 6 bases, in that order; junction bases with no gene match: 3. The CDR3 loop spans 13 amino acids. Germline V gives CDR1 SQVTM, CDR2 ANQGSEA. The CDR3 spells CSVRGTSAGELFF. Incomplete CDR3 DNA: TGCAGCGTTCGCGGGACTAGCGCCGGGGAG.

About this clone: The read terminates 3 residues ahead of where the CDR3 ends, so the germline J gene completes it. V gene TRBV30 combines with J gene TRBJ1-1, with D possibly matching TRBD1 (5 bases). The CDR3 sequence is 14 residues long. Germline V lookup: CDR1 GTSNPN, CDR2 SVGIG (reference sequence). V was shortened by 0 bases and J by 5 bases, with 13 bases between the two germline ends. The sequenced part of the CDR3 DNA is TGTGCCTGGAGTGTATTGGGGCATGGGACTGAA. Translating gives CAWSVLGHGTE. The entire CDR3 sequence reads CAWSVLGHGTEAFF.

Comments on this clone: The read is 3 residues too short to cover the CDR3 end, so that end is filled in from the germline J gene. V usage is TRBV30 and J usage is TRBJ2-7; 9 bases fit TRBD1. Trimming took 0 bases from V and 5 from J; bases not matched to a gene: 5. Per the germline V gene, CDR1 is GTSNPN and CDR2 is SVGIG (reference sequence). There are 14 residues in the CDR3. The sequenced part of the CDR3 DNA is TGTGCCTGGAGTGTAATAGGGACAGGGAACGAG. Its translation: CAWSVIGTGNE. The full CDR3 sequence reads CAWSVIGTGNEQYF.

As for this clone: The CDR3 end lies 3 residues beyond the end of the read and is filled in from the germline J gene. The V gene is TRBV12-3 or TRBV12-4, the J gene TRBJ1-2; 9 nucleotides line up with TRBD1. J gave up 4 bases and V 6 bases, and 9 bases lay outside the gene matches. The CDR3 is 15 amino acids. The covered CDR3 bases are TGTGCCAGCAGCGGAATACAGGGGGCGGCCTATGGC. Amino acids: CASSGIQGAAYG. The whole CDR3 protein reads CASSGIQGAAYGYTF.

Comment on this clone: The CDR3 end lies 3 residues beyond the end of the read and is filled in from the germline J gene. This chain joins TRBV11-3 and TRBJ2-5, with D uncertain. This CDR3 contains 15 residues. Germline V gene sequence: CDR1 SGHNT, CDR2 YENEEA. V gave up 2 bases and J gave up 0 bases, with 10 bases separating them. The sequenced part of the CDR3 DNA is TGTGCCAGCAGCTTAAGGTCAGACTACCAAGAGACC. It codes for CASSLRSDYQET. The CDR3 in full is CASSLRSDYQETQYF. Together with reference TRBV11-3 and TRBJ2-5, the CDR3 gives the full variable domain: EAGVVQSPRYKIIEKKQPVAFWCNPISGHNTLYWYLQNLGQGPELLIRYENEEAVDDSQLPKDRFSAERLKGVDSTLKIQPAELGDSAVYLCASSLRSDYQETQYFGPGTRLLVL.

CDR3 DNA, as far as it was read: TGTGCCAGCAGCTTAGTTTATAGGGGGCCCTACGAC. Translated, it gives CASSLVYRGPYD. The whole CDR3 sequence reads CASSLVYRGPYDYTF. The chain couples TRBV7-2 to TRBJ1-2; 7 bases are a match to TRBD1. Coverage ceases 3 residues before the CDR3 finishes, and the germline J gene fills in the end. The CDR3 has 15 residues. CDR1 and CDR2 from the germline V gene are SGHTA and FQGNSA.

A word on this clone: The read halts 3 residues ahead of the CDR3 end, with the missing end drawn from the germline J gene. J is TRBJ2-7 and V is TRBV30; possible D gene TRBD2, 6 bases. Trimming removed 2 bases at V and 0 bases at J, with 11 bases between. The CDR3 length is 14 residues. Germline values: CDR1 GTSNPN, CDR2 SVGIG (reference sequence). CDR3 DNA, as far as it was read: TGTGCCTGGAGTTACATTAGCGGCTCCTACGAG. This codes for CAWSYISGSYE. The entire CDR3 protein reads CAWSYISGSYEQYF.

In the case of this clone: The same CDR3 can be traced to other DNA sequences in this sample. The CDR3 spells CASSLDRGNYGYTF. The sequenced CDR3 bases are TGCGCCAGCAGCTTGGATCGGGGAAACTATGGC. The chain carries TRBV5-1 and TRBJ1-2; no clear D. The read halts 3 residues ahead of the CDR3 end, with the missing end drawn from the germline J gene. V was clipped by 0 bases and J by 2 bases, with 8 bases between them. CDR1 and CDR2 from the germline V gene are SGHRS and YFSETQ. The CDR3 consists of 14 residues.